This TCR beta chain appears in the sequencing data of a study of T cells in women clearing cervical HPV infection. Study as a whole: Controls gave blood once infection was undetectable; cases at lesion identification.

Profiling relied on immunoSEQ multiplex PCR, and the TCRdb table lists in-frame clones only, not all of them. Found here are about 34,000 clones; the top ten clones hold about 3.4%. For this clone: The read ends 3 residues before the CDR3 terminus; that terminus is restored from the germline J gene.

Trimming pared 5 bases from V and 0 bases from J, leaving 11 bases between. CDR1 is DFQATT and CDR2 is SNEGSKA in the germline V gene (reference sequence). This CDR3 is built from 14 residues. The material sequenced was blood buffy coat. This clonotype was sampled from a woman aged 18-69 years with a cervical HPV16 infection that either progressed to CIN3+ or cleared (not recorded which). The chain joins TRBV20-1 to TRBJ1-5; no firm D call. Partial CDR3 DNA: TGCAGTGCTTACGAGTACTATAGCAATCAGCCC. Its protein product is CSAYEYYSNQP. Given in full, the CDR3 is CSAYEYYSNQPQHF.